Below, 8 T cell receptor beta chains from the same sample are listed, as sequenced in a study of T cells in narcolepsy. Using immunoSEQ multiplex PCR, the repertoire was profiled, and TCRdb retains in-frame clones only, with some absent. The sample records roughly 40,000 clones, about 85% being singletons. The sample comprised CD45RA- memory CD4+ T cells from PBMCs. The receptor source for this set is a human donor with narcolepsy.

The rearrangement uses TRBV5-1 and TRBJ1-2; D is undetermined. The CDR3 totals 14 residues. Per the germline V gene, CDR1 is SGHRS and CDR2 is YFSETQ. The V end was cut by 0 bases, the J end by 0 bases, with 6 bases between. CDR3 nucleotides: TGCGCCAGCAGCTTGGGGGAAGCTAACTATGGCTACACCTTC. Protein: CASSLGEANYGYTF.

This sequence joins TRBV5-6 and TRBJ1-1, with D perhaps matching TRBD1 (5 bases). Germline V gives CDR1 SGHDT, CDR2 YYEEEE. The V and J ends lost 4 bases and 1 base respectively, with 14 bases between them. The CDR3 totals 15 residues. As DNA, the CDR3 is TGTGCCAGCAGCCCTTTCGGGGGGTGGAACACTGAAGCTTTCTTT. Its protein product is CASSPFGGWNTEAFF.

The chain combines TRBV9 with TRBJ1-3; 9 positions agree with TRBD1. The junction had 1 base not matched to a gene; V was cut back by 3 bases and J by 3 bases. The germline gives CDR1 SGDLS, CDR2 YYNGEE. This CDR3 region has 14 residues. CDR3 protein: CASSATGGGNTIYF. The CDR3 region has the DNA TGTGCCAGCAGCGCGACAGGGGGTGGAAACACCATATATTTT.

The gene calls are TRBV18 and TRBJ2-3; D is unresolved. The CDR3 is made up of 14 amino acids. Trimming stripped 0 bases from V and 4 bases from J, with 8 bases between. Germline loops: CDR1 KGHSH, CDR2 LQKENI. The CDR3 nucleotides are TGTGCCAGCTCACCACCTCCCCTCCCAGATACGCAGTATTTT. Its translation is CASSPPPLPDTQYF.

This clone was observed a single time. This rearrangement joins TRBV28 to TRBJ2-5; D gene uncertain. The CDR3 covers 13 residues. The germline CDR1 and CDR2 sequences are MDHEN and SYDVKM. Trimming shortened V by 2 bases and J by 3 bases, and 7 bases separated the two germline ends. Written as DNA, the CDR3 is TGTGCCAGCAGTTTAACAGTAGAAGAGACCCAGTACTTC. Translated, it gives CASSLTVEETQYF.

This clone was observed a single time. The rearrangement joins TRBV6-6 to TRBJ1-2, with D uncertain. From germline, CDR1 is MNHNY and CDR2 SVGAGI (reference sequence). The CDR3 totals 12 residues. Trimming removed 8 bases from V and 3 bases from J, with 10 bases in between. This CDR3 reads CASGFGDYGYTF. As DNA, the CDR3 is TGTGCCAGCGGGTTTGGCGACTATGGCTACACCTTC.

The chain employs TRBV4-3 and TRBJ2-2, with TRBD1 matching over 9 bases. The V gene's germline CDR1 is LGHNA and CDR2 YSLEER. The CDR3 is made up of 18 amino acids. V dropped 2 bases and J dropped 0; count of bases not matched to a gene: 7. Written as DNA, the CDR3 is TGCGCCAGCAGCCAAATTACTGGACAGGGGCCGAACACCGGGGAGCTGTTTTTT. Its protein is CASSQITGQGPNTGELFF.

This clone was observed a single time. V usage is TRBV28 and J usage is TRBJ1-1; 7 nucleotides line up with TRBD1. The V segment lost 2 bases and the J segment 0 bases; nucleotides outside the gene matches: 3. The length of the CDR3 is 15 residues. The V gene's germline CDR1 is MDHEN and CDR2 SYDVKM. CDR3 region: CASSLPGQLNTEAFF. The DNA for the CDR3 is TGTGCCAGCAGTTTACCGGGACAGTTGAACACTGAAGCTTTCTTT.